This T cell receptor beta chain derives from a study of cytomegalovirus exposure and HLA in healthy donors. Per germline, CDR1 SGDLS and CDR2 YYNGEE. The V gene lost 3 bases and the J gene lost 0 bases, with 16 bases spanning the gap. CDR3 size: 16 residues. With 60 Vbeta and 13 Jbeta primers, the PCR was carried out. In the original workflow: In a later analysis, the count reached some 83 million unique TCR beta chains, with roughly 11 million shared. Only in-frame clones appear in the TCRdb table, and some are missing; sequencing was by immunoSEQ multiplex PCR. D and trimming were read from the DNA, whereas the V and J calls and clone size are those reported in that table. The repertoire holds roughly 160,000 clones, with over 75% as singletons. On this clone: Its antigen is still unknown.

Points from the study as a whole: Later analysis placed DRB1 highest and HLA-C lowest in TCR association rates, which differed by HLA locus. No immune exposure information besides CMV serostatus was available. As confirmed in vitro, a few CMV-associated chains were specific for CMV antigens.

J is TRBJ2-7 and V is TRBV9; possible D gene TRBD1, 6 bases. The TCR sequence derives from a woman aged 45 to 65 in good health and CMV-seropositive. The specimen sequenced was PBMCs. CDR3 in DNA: TGTGCCAGCAGCGCTCCCAGCCAGGGGAGCTCCTACGAGCAGTACTTC. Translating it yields CASSAPSQGSSYEQYF.